This is a list of T cell receptor beta chains from one sample in a study of blood T cell repertoires in COVID-19. The protocol was immunoSEQ multiplex PCR, while the TCRdb copy is restricted to in-frame clones and leaves out a portion. The repertoire holds about 80,000 clones, with roughly 80% as singletons. The material sequenced was peripheral blood. The receptors come from a man older than 75 with acute or convalescent COVID-19. Each CDR3 is given with its conserved first and last residue. The order of the fields is V gene, clone size, J gene, D gene, CDR3 protein, CDR3 DNA. A D gene is named only where the DNA matches it firmly. Expanded clones are given a class, and other clones once, few, many or no size at all.

v_call: TRBV6-5; clone_size: .; j_call: TRBJ1-2; d_call: .; cdr3_aa: CASRDTRVTTF; cdr3_nt: TGTGCCAGCAGGGATACACGGGTAACGACCTTC
v_call: TRBV18; clone_size: .; j_call: TRBJ1-2; d_call: .; cdr3_aa: CASSPGRGAGLQTNYGYTF; cdr3_nt: TGTGCCAGCTCACCGGGACGAGGGGCGGGGCTTCAGACTAACTATGGCTACACCTTC
v_call: TRBV6-5; clone_size: .; j_call: TRBJ1-6; d_call: .; cdr3_aa: CATNTGRDSPLHF; cdr3_nt: TGTGCCACCAATACAGGGCGAGATTCACCCCTCCACTTT
v_call: TRBV11-3; clone_size: .; j_call: TRBJ2-1; d_call: TRBD2; cdr3_aa: CASSFSGGAYNEQFF; cdr3_nt: TGTGCCAGCAGCTTTAGCGGGGGGGCCTACAATGAGCAGTTCTTC
v_call: TRBV19; clone_size: once; j_call: TRBJ1-5; d_call: TRBD1; cdr3_aa: CASSTPPGQGLGQPQHF; cdr3_nt: TGTGCCAGTAGTACTCCGCCGGGACAGGGGCTCGGTCAGCCCCAGCATTTT
v_call: TRBV18; clone_size: .; j_call: TRBJ1-1; d_call: TRBD1; cdr3_aa: CASSPSWTGGYTEAFF; cdr3_nt: TGTGCCAGCTCACCTTCCTGGACAGGGGGCTACACTGAAGCTTTCTTT
v_call: TRBV19; clone_size: once; j_call: TRBJ1-2; d_call: .; cdr3_aa: CASSIRLGGGYTF; cdr3_nt: TGTGCCAGTAGTATCAGGCTAGGAGGTGGCTACACCTTC
v_call: TRBV9; clone_size: .; j_call: TRBJ1-3; d_call: TRBD1; cdr3_aa: CASSVAAFGWDRAGNTIYF; cdr3_nt: TGTGCCAGCAGCGTAGCTGCCTTCGGATGGGACAGGGCTGGAAACACCATATATTTT
v_call: TRBV29-1; clone_size: .; j_call: TRBJ2-7; d_call: TRBD1; cdr3_aa: CSVGGDRAYEQYF; cdr3_nt: TGCAGCGTTGGAGGGGACAGGGCTTACGAGCAGTACTTC
v_call: TRBV6-5; clone_size: .; j_call: TRBJ2-3; d_call: TRBD1; cdr3_aa: CASSSQGAADTQYF; cdr3_nt: TGTGCCAGCAGTTCTCAGGGGGCTGCAGATACGCAGTATTTT
v_call: TRBV9; clone_size: .; j_call: TRBJ1-4; d_call: TRBD1; cdr3_aa: CASSGGEGADEKLFF; cdr3_nt: TGTGCCAGCAGCGGCGGAGAGGGGGCGGATGAAAAACTGTTTTTT
v_call: TRBV5-1; clone_size: .; j_call: TRBJ2-2; d_call: .; cdr3_aa: CASSLVEGNTGELFF; cdr3_nt: TGCGCCAGCAGCTTGGTGGAGGGAAACACCGGGGAGCTGTTTTTT
v_call: TRBV5-1; clone_size: once; j_call: TRBJ2-3; d_call: TRBD2; cdr3_aa: CASSPGLADTQYF; cdr3_nt: TGCGCCAGCAGTCCCGGACTAGCAGATACGCAGTATTTT
v_call: TRBV2; clone_size: .; j_call: TRBJ1-6; d_call: TRBD1; cdr3_aa: CASRDRAASPLHF; cdr3_nt: TGTGCCAGTCGAGACAGGGCGGCCTCACCCCTCCACTTT
v_call: TRBV19; clone_size: .; j_call: TRBJ1-1; d_call: TRBD1; cdr3_aa: CASSVNRGREAFF; cdr3_nt: TGTGCCAGTAGTGTAAACAGGGGAAGGGAAGCTTTCTTT
v_call: TRBV6-1; clone_size: .; j_call: TRBJ1-5; d_call: .; cdr3_aa: CASSDYNNQPQHF; cdr3_nt: TGTGCCAGCAGTGATTATAACAATCAGCCCCAGCATTTT
v_call: TRBV4-1; clone_size: .; j_call: TRBJ1-3; d_call: .; cdr3_aa: CASSQPGTSGNTIYF; cdr3_nt: TGCGCCAGCAGCCAGCCGGGGACATCTGGAAACACCATATATTTT
v_call: TRBV19; clone_size: .; j_call: TRBJ1-1; d_call: TRBD1; cdr3_aa: CASSTWTGGNTEAFF; cdr3_nt: TGTGCCAGTAGTACCTGGACAGGGGGAAACACTGAAGCTTTCTTT
v_call: TRBV10-3; clone_size: .; j_call: TRBJ2-7; d_call: .; cdr3_aa: CAISAGDLIYEQYF; cdr3_nt: TGTGCCATCAGTGCCGGGGACTTGATCTACGAGCAGTACTTC
v_call: TRBV30; clone_size: .; j_call: TRBJ1-6; d_call: .; cdr3_aa: CAWTPSRTVPYNSPLHF; cdr3_nt: TGTGCCTGGACCCCATCCCGGACAGTGCCTTATAATTCACCCCTCCACTTT
v_call: TRBV2; clone_size: once; j_call: TRBJ2-5; d_call: .; cdr3_aa: CASSESVGQKETQYF; cdr3_nt: TGTGCCAGCAGTGAAAGTGTGGGACAAAAAGAGACCCAGTACTTC
v_call: TRBV7-2; clone_size: .; j_call: TRBJ1-3; d_call: TRBD1; cdr3_aa: CASSARQGSSGNTIYF; cdr3_nt: TGTGCCAGCAGCGCCCGACAGGGAAGCTCTGGAAACACCATATATTTT
v_call: TRBV30; clone_size: .; j_call: TRBJ1-3; d_call: TRBD1; cdr3_aa: CACQEGARNTIYF; cdr3_nt: TGTGCCTGCCAAGAGGGGGCGAGAAACACCATATATTTT
v_call: TRBV30; clone_size: once; j_call: TRBJ1-1; d_call: TRBD1; cdr3_aa: CAWGQGAREAFF; cdr3_nt: TGTGCCTGGGGACAGGGGGCGAGGGAAGCTTTCTTT
v_call: TRBV6-6; clone_size: .; j_call: TRBJ1-2; d_call: TRBD1; cdr3_aa: CASSYGQGNYGYTF; cdr3_nt: TGTGCCAGCAGTTACGGACAGGGGAACTATGGCTACACCTTC
v_call: TRBV27; clone_size: .; j_call: TRBJ2-7; d_call: TRBD2; cdr3_aa: CASSEGRGDEQYF; cdr3_nt: TGTGCCAGCAGCGAAGGACGGGGGGACGAGCAGTACTTC
v_call: TRBV11-2; clone_size: .; j_call: TRBJ1-1; d_call: TRBD1; cdr3_aa: CASSRGQANTEAFF; cdr3_nt: TGTGCCAGCAGCAGGGGACAGGCGAACACTGAAGCTTTCTTT
v_call: TRBV9; clone_size: .; j_call: TRBJ2-7; d_call: TRBD1; cdr3_aa: CASSVGGTGYEQYF; cdr3_nt: TGTGCCAGCAGCGTAGGGGGGACAGGGTACGAGCAGTACTTC
v_call: TRBV7-3; clone_size: few; j_call: TRBJ2-1; d_call: TRBD2; cdr3_aa: CASSLDSGTYNEQFF; cdr3_nt: TGTGCCAGCAGCTTAGATAGCGGGACCTACAATGAGCAGTTCTTC
v_call: TRBV2; clone_size: few; j_call: TRBJ1-1; d_call: .; cdr3_aa: CASSEAGRGAEAFF; cdr3_nt: TGTGCCAGCAGTGAAGCGGGCAGGGGCGCTGAAGCTTTCTTT
v_call: TRBV12-3/TRBV12-4; clone_size: few; j_call: TRBJ1-2; d_call: .; cdr3_aa: CASSQRQYGYTF; cdr3_nt: TGTGCCAGCAGCCAACGACAGTATGGCTACACCTTC
v_call: TRBV19; clone_size: once; j_call: TRBJ1-1; d_call: .; cdr3_aa: CASIMNTEAFF; cdr3_nt: TGTGCCAGTATCATGAACACTGAAGCTTTCTTT
v_call: TRBV9; clone_size: .; j_call: TRBJ2-1; d_call: TRBD1; cdr3_aa: CASSVKVEEGQGANEQFF; cdr3_nt: TGTGCCAGCAGCGTAAAGGTTGAGGAGGGACAGGGGGCCAATGAGCAGTTCTTC
v_call: TRBV5-1; clone_size: .; j_call: TRBJ2-2; d_call: .; cdr3_aa: CASSLGQTGPTGELFF; cdr3_nt: TGCGCCAGCAGCTTGGGCCAAACAGGGCCCACCGGGGAGCTGTTTTTT
v_call: TRBV10-3; clone_size: .; j_call: TRBJ2-7; d_call: TRBD2; cdr3_aa: CATSPGTSEREQYF; cdr3_nt: TGTGCCACAAGCCCCGGGACTAGCGAGCGCGAGCAGTACTTC